This section outlines one T cell receptor beta chain sequence together with its context. The antigen is undetermined. The CDR3 runs 14 residues. V shed 4 bases and J shed 1 base, with 9 bases lying between them. The germline gives CDR1 WNHNN, CDR2 SYGVQD (reference sequence). The protocol was immunoSEQ multiplex PCR, while the TCRdb copy is restricted to in-frame clones and leaves out a portion. The repertoire holds approximately 46,000 clones, 65% to 90% seen once, with more than 15% in the top ten. The source of the sample is a study of T cells in localized non-small cell lung cancer. Findings and caveats of the study: Out of the top 100 tumor clones, a median around 57 were seen in adjacent lung. Elevated blood T cell density was associated with longer overall survival. One tumor region alone was sequenced, and heterogeneity therefore remains possible.

The sequenced sample was peripheral blood mononuclear cells, obtained before any cancer treatment. This chain links TRBV10-1 with TRBJ2-3; D remains unclear. The receptor was isolated from a man aged 35 to 70 with stage III lung adenocarcinoma. The CDR3 loop is CASSAAGGTDTQYF. DNA for the CDR3: TGCGCCAGCAGTGCGGCCGGTGGCACAGATACGCAGTATTTT.